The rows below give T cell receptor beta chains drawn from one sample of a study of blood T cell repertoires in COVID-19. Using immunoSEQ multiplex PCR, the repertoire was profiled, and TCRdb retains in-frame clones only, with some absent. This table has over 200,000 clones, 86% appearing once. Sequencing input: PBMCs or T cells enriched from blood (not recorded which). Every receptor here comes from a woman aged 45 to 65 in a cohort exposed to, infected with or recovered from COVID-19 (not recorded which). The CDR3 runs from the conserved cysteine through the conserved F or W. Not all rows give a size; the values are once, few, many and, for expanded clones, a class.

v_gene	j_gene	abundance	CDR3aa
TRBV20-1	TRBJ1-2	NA	CSAGTGNGYTF
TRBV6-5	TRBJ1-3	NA	CASSYTDRAGNTIYF
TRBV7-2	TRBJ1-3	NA	CASSPSGAGNTIYF
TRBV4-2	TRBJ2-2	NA	CASSHPDYLRGARGGELFF
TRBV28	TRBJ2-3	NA	CASRAGGFRLPTDTQYF
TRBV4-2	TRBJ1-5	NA	CASSQDMGGYQPQHF
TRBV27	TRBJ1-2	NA	CASGPRGAWGYTF
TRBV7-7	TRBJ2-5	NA	CASSLDRGPEETQYF
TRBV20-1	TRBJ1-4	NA	CSARDLEKLFF
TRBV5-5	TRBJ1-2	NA	CASSLSGQTNYGYTF
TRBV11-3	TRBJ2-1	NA	CASSLSVSPSEQFF
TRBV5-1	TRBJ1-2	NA	CASSWDRVGYTF
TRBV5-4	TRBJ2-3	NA	CASSSGGRGGSDTQYF
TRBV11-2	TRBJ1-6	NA	CASSTRQGAGNSPLHF
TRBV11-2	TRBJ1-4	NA	CAIARTTGPNEKLFF
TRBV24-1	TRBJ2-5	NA	CATSDCLCVQETQYF
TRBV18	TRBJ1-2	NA	CASSPQGVDYGYTF
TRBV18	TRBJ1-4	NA	CASSPGTVGEKLFF
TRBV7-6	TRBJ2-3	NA	CASSLTSGGASTDTQYF
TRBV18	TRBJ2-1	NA	CASSPTLHSNEQFF
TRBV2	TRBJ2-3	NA	CASSEVVVADTQYF
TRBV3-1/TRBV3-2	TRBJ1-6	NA	CASGSTGTVKLNSPLHF
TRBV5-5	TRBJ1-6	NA	CASSPTGLYNSPLHF
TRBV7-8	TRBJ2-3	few	CASSSVSGSTDTQYF
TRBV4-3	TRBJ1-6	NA	CASSRLTSDNSPLHF
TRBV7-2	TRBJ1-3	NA	CASSLVAGSGNTIYF
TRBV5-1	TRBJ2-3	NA	CASSSETGPVDTQYF
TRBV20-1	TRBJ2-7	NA	CSASSGASPYEQYF
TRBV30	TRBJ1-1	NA	CAWSLSGRTEAFF